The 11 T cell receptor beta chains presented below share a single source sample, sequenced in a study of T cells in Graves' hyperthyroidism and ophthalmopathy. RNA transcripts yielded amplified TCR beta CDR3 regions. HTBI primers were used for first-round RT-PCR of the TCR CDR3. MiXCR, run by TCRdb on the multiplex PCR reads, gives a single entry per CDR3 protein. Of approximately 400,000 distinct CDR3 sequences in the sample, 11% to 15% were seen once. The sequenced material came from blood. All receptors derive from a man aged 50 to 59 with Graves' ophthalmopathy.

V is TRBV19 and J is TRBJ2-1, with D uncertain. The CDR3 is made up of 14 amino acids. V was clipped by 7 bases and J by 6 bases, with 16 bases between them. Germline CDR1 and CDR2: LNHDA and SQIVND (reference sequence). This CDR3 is CASTLNLGSNEQFF. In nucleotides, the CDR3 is TGTGCCAGTACCCTAAATTTAGGGTCCAATGAGCAGTTCTTC.

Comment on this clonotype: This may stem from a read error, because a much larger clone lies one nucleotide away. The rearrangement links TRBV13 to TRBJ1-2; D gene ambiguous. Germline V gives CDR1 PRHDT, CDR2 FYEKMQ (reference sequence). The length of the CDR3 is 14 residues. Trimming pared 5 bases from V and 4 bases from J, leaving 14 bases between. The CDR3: CASSRGTGVYGYTF. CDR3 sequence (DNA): TGTGCCAGCAGCCGCGGCACTGGGGTCTATGGCTACACCTTC.

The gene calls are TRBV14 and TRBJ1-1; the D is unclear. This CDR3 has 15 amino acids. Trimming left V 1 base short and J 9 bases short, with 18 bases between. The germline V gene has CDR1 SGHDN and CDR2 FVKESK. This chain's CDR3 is CASSQVPLWEGKAFF. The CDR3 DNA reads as TGTGCCAGCAGCCAAGTCCCCCTATGGGAAGGTAAAGCTTTCTTT.

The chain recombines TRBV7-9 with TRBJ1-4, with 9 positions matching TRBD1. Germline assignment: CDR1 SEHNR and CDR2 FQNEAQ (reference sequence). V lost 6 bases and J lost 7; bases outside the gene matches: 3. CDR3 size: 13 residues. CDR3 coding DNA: TGTGCCAGCAGGGGACAGGGTGGTGAAAAACTGTTTTTT. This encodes CASRGQGGEKLFF.

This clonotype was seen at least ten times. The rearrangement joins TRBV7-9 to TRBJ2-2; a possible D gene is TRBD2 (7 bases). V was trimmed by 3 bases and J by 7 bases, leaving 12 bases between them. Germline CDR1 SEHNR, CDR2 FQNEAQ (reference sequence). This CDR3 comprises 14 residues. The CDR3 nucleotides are TGTGCCAGCAGCTTCCCGGGGGGCTACGGGGAGCTGTTTTTT. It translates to CASSFPGGYGELFF.

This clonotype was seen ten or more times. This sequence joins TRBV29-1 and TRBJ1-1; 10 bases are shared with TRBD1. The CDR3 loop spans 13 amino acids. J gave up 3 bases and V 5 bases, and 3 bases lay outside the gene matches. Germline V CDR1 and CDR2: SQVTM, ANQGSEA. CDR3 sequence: CSVRQGADTEAFF. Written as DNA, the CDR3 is TGCAGCGTTCGACAGGGGGCGGACACTGAAGCTTTCTTT. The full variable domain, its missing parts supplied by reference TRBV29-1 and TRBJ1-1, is SAVISQKPSRDICQRGTSLTIQCQVDSQVTMMFWYRQQPGQSLTLIATANQGSEATYESGFVIDKFPISRPNLTFSTLTVSNMSPEDSSIYLCSVRQGADTEAFFGQGTRLTVV.

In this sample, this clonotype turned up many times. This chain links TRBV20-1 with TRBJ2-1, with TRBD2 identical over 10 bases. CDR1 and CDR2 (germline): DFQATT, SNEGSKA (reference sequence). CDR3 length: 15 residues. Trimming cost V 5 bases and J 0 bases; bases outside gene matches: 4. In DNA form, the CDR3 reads TGCAGTGCTGACTCTAGCGGGAGCTCCTACAATGAGCAGTTCTTC. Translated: CSADSSGSSYNEQFF.

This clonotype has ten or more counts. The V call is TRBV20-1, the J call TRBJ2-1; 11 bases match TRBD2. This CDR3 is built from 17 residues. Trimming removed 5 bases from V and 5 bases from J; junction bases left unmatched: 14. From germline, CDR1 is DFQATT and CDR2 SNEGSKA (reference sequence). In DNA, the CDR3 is TGCAGTGCTCTTTGGATGTTGGGACTAGCGGAGAACAATGAGCAGTTCTTC. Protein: CSALWMLGLAENNEQFF.

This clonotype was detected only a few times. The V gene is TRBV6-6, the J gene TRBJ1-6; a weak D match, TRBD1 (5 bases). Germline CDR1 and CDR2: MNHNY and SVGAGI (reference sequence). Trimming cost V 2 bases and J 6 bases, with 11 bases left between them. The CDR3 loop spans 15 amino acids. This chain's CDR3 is CASSYVREGNSPLHF. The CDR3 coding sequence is TGTGCCAGCAGTTACGTCAGGGAGGGTAATTCACCCCTCCACTTT.

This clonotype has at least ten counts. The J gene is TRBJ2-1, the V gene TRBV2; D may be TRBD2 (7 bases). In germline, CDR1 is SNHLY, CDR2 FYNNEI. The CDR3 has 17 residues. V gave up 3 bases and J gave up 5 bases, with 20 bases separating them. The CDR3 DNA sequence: TGTGCCAGCAGTGATTTGGAGGGGGGGAATGTGGACAATGAGCAGTTCTTC. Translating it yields CASSDLEGGNVDNEQFF.

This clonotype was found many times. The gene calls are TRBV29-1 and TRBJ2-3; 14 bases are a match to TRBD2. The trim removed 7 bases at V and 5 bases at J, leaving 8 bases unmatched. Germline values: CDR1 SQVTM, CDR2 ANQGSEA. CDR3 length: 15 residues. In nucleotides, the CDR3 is TGCAGCGCTAAGACTAGCGGGAGGGCCATAGATACGCAGTATTTT. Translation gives CSAKTSGRAIDTQYF.